This TCR beta chain was recorded in a study of CD8 T cells in Susac syndrome. The CDR3 has 13 amino acids. The germline CDR1 and CDR2 sequences are GTSNPN and SVGIG (reference sequence). With 1 base clipped from V and 7 bases from J, the junction kept 5 bases outside the gene matches. RNA amounts of roughly 0.45 to 1 ug underwent reverse transcription with random hexamers. From the immunoSEQ multiplex PCR reads, TCRdb called clonotypes with MiXCR, one entry per CDR3 protein. The sample lists some 190,000 distinct CDR3 sequences; about 94% were seen once. Recently defined diagnostic criteria for definite or probable disease were fulfilled by Susac syndrome patients. In contrast to the negatively isolated CD8+ and CD4+ T cells, TEMRA cells were FACS-enriched.

The TCR comes from a human donor with Susac syndrome. Material: CD4+ T cells from PBMCs. The chain recombines TRBV30 with TRBJ1-2; TRBD1 agrees at 8 bases. CDR3 protein: CAWSGQGATGYTF. The CDR3 nucleotides read TGTGCCTGGAGTGGCCAGGGGGCTACTGGCTACACCTTC.